This T cell receptor (beta chain) emerged from a study of regulatory T cells in long-lasting Graves disease. Overall study results and limits: Newly diagnosed patients shared around 910 public clonotypes; persistent patients shared around 2,800. Only a small sample size was used, which may have cut accuracy.

Time point specified: newly diagnosed GD, antithyroid drugs for less than 3 months. After RNA was extracted from PBMCs, the TCR library was made from it. With EDTA tubes as the receptacles, about 9.2 milliliters of peripheral blood were drawn. This clonotype was counted many times. Its antigen is undetermined. Germline values: CDR1 SNHLY, CDR2 FYNNEI. With V trimmed by 4 bases and J by 3 bases, 8 bases remained unmatched. The CDR3 loop spans 15 amino acids. Arm-PCR with iRepertoire HTBI primers amplified the CDR3 regions for these TCR beta libraries. TCRdb reprocessed the multiplex PCR reads via MiXCR and lists one record per CDR3 protein. The sample lists about 350,000 distinct CDR3 sequences, about 16% occurring once. These data also featured in a second study, about T cells in Graves' hyperthyroidism and ophthalmopathy.

This material consisted of peripheral blood mononuclear cells (PBMCs), taken at new diagnosis, from a patient treated with antithyroid drugs. The chain employs TRBV2 and TRBJ2-7; 8 nucleotides line up with TRBD2. This clonotype was obtained from a woman younger than 35 with Graves disease. This CDR3 is CASSGLPGLDYEQYF. CDR3 DNA sequence: TGTGCCAGCAGTGGGCTACCGGGACTAGACTACGAGCAGTACTTC.